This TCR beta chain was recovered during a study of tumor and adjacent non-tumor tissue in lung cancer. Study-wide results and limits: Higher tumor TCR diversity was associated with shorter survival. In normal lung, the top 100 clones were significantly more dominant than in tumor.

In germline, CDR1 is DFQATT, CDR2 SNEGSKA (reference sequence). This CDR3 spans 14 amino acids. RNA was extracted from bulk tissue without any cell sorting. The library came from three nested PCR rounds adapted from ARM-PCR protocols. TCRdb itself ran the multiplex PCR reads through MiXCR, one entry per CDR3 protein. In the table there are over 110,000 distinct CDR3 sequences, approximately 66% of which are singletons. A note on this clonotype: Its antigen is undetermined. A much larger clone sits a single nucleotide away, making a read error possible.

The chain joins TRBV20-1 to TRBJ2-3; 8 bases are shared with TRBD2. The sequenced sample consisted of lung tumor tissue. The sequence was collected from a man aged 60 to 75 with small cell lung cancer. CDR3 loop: CSGAREGSTDMQYF. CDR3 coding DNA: TGCAGTGGGGCCCGGGAGGGGAGCACAGATATGCAGTATTTT.